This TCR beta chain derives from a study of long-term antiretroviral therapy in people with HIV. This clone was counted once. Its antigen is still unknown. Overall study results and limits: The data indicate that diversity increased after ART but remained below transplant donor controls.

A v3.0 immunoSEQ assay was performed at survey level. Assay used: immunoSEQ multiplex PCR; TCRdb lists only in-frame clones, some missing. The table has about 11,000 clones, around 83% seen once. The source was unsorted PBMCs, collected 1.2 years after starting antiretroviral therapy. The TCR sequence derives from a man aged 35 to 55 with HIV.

The CDR3 bases are TGCGCCAGCAGCTTGGCTAGCGGGTGGAGCTCCTACAATGAGCAGTTCTTC. This sequence encodes CASSLASGWSSYNEQFF. The V and J genes are TRBV5-1 and TRBJ2-1, with TRBD2 matching over 8 bases. The junction had 5 bases not matched to a gene; V was cut back by 0 bases and J by 0 bases. CDR3 size: 17 residues. From germline, CDR1 is SGHRS and CDR2 YFSETQ.